This T cell receptor (beta chain) was recovered during a study of beta chain features in type 1 diabetes. General study findings and limits: Within the patient group, naive, central memory and Treg TCRB repertoires appeared more similar to each other than within healthy donors. The analysis here could not establish whether HLA type shapes TCRB rearrangement.

Sorting based on CD45RO/CCR7/CD25/CD127/CD95/CD27 separated CD4+ naive, central memory, regulatory and stem cell-like memory cells. The whole isolated RNA underwent reverse transcription, so sequencing captured expressed TCRB transcripts. Method: immunoSEQ multiplex PCR; TCRdb's copy keeps in-frame clones and lacks some. Altogether about 900,000 clones are present, roughly a sixth being singletons, with the ten largest covering 0.02% to 0.025%. Germline V gene sequence: CDR1 MNHEY, CDR2 SVGAGI. The CDR3 totals 13 residues. Trimming pared 6 bases from V and 3 bases from J, leaving 12 bases between. About this clone: The target antigen is unknown.

The sequenced sample was naive CD4+ T cells from blood. The chain combines TRBV6-5 with TRBJ2-7, with D possibly being TRBD1 (6 bases). The receptor comes from a woman aged 18-29 years in good health. CDR3 bases: TGTGCCAGCAGAGCGACCAGGGGCTACGAGCAGTACTTC. Translation: CASRATRGYEQYF.